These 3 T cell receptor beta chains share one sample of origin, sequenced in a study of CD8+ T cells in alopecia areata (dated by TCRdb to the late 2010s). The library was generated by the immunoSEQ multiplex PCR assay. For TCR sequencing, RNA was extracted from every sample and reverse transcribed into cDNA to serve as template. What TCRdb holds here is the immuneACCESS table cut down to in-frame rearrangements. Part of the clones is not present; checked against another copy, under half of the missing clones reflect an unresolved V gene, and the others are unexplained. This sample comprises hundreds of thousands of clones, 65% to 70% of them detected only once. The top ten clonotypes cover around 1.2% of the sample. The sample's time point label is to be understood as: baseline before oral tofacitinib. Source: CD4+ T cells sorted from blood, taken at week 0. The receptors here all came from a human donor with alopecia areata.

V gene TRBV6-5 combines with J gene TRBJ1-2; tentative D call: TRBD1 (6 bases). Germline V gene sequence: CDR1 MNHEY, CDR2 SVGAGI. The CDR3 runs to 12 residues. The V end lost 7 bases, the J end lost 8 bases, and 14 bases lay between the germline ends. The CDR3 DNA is TGTGCCAGCATCACAGGGACTGGCGGCTACACCTTC. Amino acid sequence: CASITGTGGYTF.

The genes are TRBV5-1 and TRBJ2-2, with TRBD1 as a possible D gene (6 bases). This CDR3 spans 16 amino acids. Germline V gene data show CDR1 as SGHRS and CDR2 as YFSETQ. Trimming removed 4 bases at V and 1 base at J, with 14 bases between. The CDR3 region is CASSPGQTQNTGELFF. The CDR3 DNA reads TGCGCCAGCAGCCCCGGACAGACTCAGAACACCGGGGAGCTGTTTTTT.

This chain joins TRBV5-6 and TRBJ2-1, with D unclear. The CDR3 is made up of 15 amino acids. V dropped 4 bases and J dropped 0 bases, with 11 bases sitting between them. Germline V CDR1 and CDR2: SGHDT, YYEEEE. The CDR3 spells CASSAGRSSYNEQFF. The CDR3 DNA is TGTGCCAGCAGCGCTGGACGGTCCTCCTACAATGAGCAGTTCTTC.